Described below is a single TCR beta chain sequence and its context. These data are taken from a study of T cell changes during pregnancy in multiple sclerosis. Germline V gives CDR1 SGHNT, CDR2 YENEEA. Deletions cut 0 bases from V and 10 bases from J, with 18 bases between. The CDR3 totals 15 residues. Measured with immunoSEQ multiplex PCR; TCRdb has only the in-frame clones, and not every one. The data hold 30,000 or so clones, with 90% observed a single time. The sample consisted of CD4+ T cells from peripheral blood mononuclear cells, taken in the second trimester of pregnancy. This clonotype originated in a female donor in good health, enrolled as a control in a pregnancy study. The chain is built from TRBV11-3 and TRBJ1-1, with D perhaps TRBD1 (5 bases). The CDR3 reads CASSLEPGSPKGAFF. CDR3 coding DNA: TGTGCCAGCAGCTTAGAGCCAGGGTCTCCAAAGGGAGCTTTCTTT.